This T cell receptor (beta chain) was identified in a study of spatial heterogeneity in lung cancer. Whole-study findings and limits: Tumor mutation counts were tracked by expanded intratumoral alpha and beta TCR counts.

On each TCR cDNA molecule, a unique molecular identifier was present. TCRdb recomputed calls from the 5' RACE reads with MiXCR, one row per CDR3 protein. The sample yields about 100,000 distinct CDR3 sequences, 4% to 4.5% seen once. Germline trimming cut 3 bases from V and 3 bases from J; bases unmatched to any gene: 5. From germline, CDR1 is MGHRA and CDR2 YSYEKL. The CDR3 length is 16 residues. The sample's time point: sample taken at primary tumor resection. Donors were under 90 untreated early-stage non-small cell lung cancer patients. Sequencing was performed on whole RNA extracted from tumor and nontumor lung tissue, or from frozen PBMC, and the material was left unsorted. Many counts were recorded for this clonotype. Its antigen is still unknown.

V gene TRBV4-1 combines with J gene TRBJ1-5; TRBD1 agrees at 10 bases. The origin of this receptor is a male donor with early-stage non-small cell lung cancer. The sequencing here drew on lung tumor tissue, taken at surgery. CDR3 amino acids: CASSHRQGANNQPQHF. DNA of the CDR3: TGCGCCAGCAGCCACCGACAGGGGGCAAACAATCAGCCCCAGCATTTT.